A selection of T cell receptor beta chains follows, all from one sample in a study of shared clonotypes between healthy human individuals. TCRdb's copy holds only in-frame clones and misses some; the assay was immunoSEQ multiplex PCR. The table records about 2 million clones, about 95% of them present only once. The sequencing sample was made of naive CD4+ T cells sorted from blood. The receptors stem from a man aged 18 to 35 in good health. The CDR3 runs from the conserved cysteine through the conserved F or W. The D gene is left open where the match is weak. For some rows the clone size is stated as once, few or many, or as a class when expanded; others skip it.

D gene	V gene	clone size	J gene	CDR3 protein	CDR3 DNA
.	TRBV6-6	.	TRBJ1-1	CASTMNTEAFF	TGTGCCAGCACGATGAACACTGAAGCTTTCTTT
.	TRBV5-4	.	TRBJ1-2	CASSLWSRPNYGYTF	TGTGCCAGCAGCTTGTGGTCCAGGCCTAACTATGGCTACACCTTC
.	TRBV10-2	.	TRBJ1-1	CASSELGWSTEAFF	TGCGCCAGCAGTGAGTTAGGTTGGAGCACTGAAGCTTTCTTT
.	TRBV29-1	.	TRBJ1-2	CSVEDREGPNGYTF	TGCAGCGTTGAAGATCGGGAAGGTCCTAATGGCTACACCTTC
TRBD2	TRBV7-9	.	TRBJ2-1	CASSPWGLAEDPNEQFF	TGTGCCAGCAGCCCATGGGGACTAGCGGAGGACCCCAATGAGCAGTTCTTC
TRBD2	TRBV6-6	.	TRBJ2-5	CASSYSRLAGVETQYF	TGTGCCAGCAGTTACTCGCGGCTAGCGGGAGTTGAGACCCAGTACTTC
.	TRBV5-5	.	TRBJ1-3	CASSAQVASGNTIYF	TGTGCCAGCAGCGCCCAGGTTGCCTCTGGAAACACCATATATTTT
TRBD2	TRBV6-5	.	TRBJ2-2	CASSLAGGSTGELFF	TGTGCCAGCAGCCTAGCGGGAGGGAGCACCGGGGAGCTGTTTTTT
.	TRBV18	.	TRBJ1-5	CASSAPEAGVNGNQPQHF	TGTGCCAGCTCAGCACCCGAGGCAGGCGTTAATGGCAATCAGCCCCAGCATTTT
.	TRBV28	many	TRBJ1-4	CASSLFLEKLFF	TGTGCCAGCAGTTTATTCTTGGAAAAACTGTTTTTT
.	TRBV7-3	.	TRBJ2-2	CASSPRLGASLGELFF	TGTGCCAGCAGCCCGCGGCTCGGGGCAAGTCTCGGGGAGCTGTTTTTT
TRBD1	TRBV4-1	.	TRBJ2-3	CASSQGLAGGLDTQYF	TGCGCCAGCAGCCAAGGTCTGGCAGGGGGCTTAGATACGCAGTATTTT
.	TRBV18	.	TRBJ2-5	CASSPAAGQETQYF	TGTGCCAGCTCACCGGCGGCGGGGCAAGAGACCCAGTACTTC
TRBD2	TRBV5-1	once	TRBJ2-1	CASSPGGLAGFNEQFF	TGCGCCAGCAGCCCGGGCGGACTAGCGGGTTTCAATGAGCAGTTCTTC
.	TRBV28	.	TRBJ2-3	CASSPSDNTQYF	TGTGCCAGCAGTCCGTCGGACAACACGCAGTATTTT
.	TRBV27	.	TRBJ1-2	CASSSTAAYGYTF	TGTGCCAGCAGTTCGACCGCGGCGTATGGCTACACCTTC
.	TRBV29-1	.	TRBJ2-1	CSVFPSARGHNEQFF	TGCAGCGTTTTCCCGTCCGCGAGGGGTCACAATGAGCAGTTCTTC
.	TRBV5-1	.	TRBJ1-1	CASSLAGRSEAFF	TGCGCCAGCAGCTTGGCCGGGAGGTCTGAAGCTTTCTTT
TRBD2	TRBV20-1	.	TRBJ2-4	CSAEERGGRFF	TGCAGTGCTGAAGAGCGGGGGGGCCGGTTCTTC
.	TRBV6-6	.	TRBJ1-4	CASSSGLLGDNEKLFF	TGTGCCAGCAGTTCAGGGCTCCTGGGAGATAATGAAAAACTGTTTTTT
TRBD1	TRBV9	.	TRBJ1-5	CASSEGTGNQPQHF	TGTGCCAGCAGCGAGGGGACAGGCAATCAGCCCCAGCATTTT
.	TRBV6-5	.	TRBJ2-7	CASSRTVSYEQYF	TGTGCCAGCAGTCGGACCGTCTCCTACGAGCAGTACTTC
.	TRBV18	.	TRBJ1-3	CASSPPRALGHTIYF	TGTGCCAGCTCACCACCGAGGGCCCTTGGGCACACCATATATTTT
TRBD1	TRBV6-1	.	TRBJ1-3	CASSERPQTGGRGNTIYF	TGTGCCAGCAGTGAAAGACCCCAGACAGGGGGTCGGGGAAACACCATATATTTT
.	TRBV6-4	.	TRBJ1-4	CASSAPPGEEDKDEKLFF	TGTGCCAGCAGTGCTCCCCCCGGGGAGGAAGATAAGGATGAAAAACTGTTTTTT
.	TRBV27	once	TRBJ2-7	CASSLSFPYEQYF	TGTGCCAGCAGTTTAAGCTTTCCCTACGAGCAGTACTTC
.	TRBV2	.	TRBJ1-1	CASFGRAEAFF	TGTGCCAGCTTTGGACGGGCTGAAGCTTTCTTT
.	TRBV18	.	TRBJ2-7	CASSPPYSSYEQYF	TGTGCCAGCTCACCACCGTACAGCTCCTACGAGCAGTACTTC
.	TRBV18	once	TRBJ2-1	CASSLGDEQFF	TGTGCCAGCTCGCTTGGCGATGAGCAGTTCTTC
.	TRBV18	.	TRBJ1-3	CASSPAGSGNTIYF	TGTGCCAGCTCACCCGCAGGGTCTGGAAACACCATATATTTT
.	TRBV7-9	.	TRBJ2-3	CASSLAPVRGGRSTDTQYF	TGTGCCAGCAGCTTAGCGCCAGTCCGCGGGGGCCGAAGCACAGATACGCAGTATTTT
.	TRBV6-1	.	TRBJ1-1	CASKDQMNTEAFF	TGTGCCAGCAAAGATCAGATGAACACTGAAGCTTTCTTT
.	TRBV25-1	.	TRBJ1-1	CASSEYTENTEAFF	TGTGCCAGCAGTGAATATACGGAGAACACTGAAGCTTTCTTT
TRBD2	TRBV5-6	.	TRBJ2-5	CASSLTLAGVETQYF	TGTGCCAGCAGCTTGACATTGGCGGGAGTAGAGACCCAGTACTTC
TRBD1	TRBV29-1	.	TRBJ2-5	CSAGTGGQETQYF	TGCAGCGCCGGGACAGGGGGTCAAGAGACCCAGTACTTC
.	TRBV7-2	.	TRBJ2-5	CASSLLPDPQETQYF	TGTGCCAGCAGCTTGTTGCCCGATCCCCAAGAGACCCAGTACTTC
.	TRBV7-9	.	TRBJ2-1	CASSLGGSVDNEQFF	TGTGCCAGCAGCTTAGGAGGCAGCGTCGACAATGAGCAGTTCTTC
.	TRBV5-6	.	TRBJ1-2	CASSLRGVLYGYTF	TGTGCCAGCAGCTTGAGAGGGGTCCTTTATGGCTACACCTTC
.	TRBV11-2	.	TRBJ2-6	CASSLDKGTGANVLTF	TGTGCCAGCAGCTTAGATAAAGGGACTGGGGCCAACGTCCTGACTTTC
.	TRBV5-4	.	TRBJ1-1	CASSGLMGSGTEAFF	TGTGCCAGCAGCGGACTGATGGGCTCAGGCACTGAAGCTTTCTTT
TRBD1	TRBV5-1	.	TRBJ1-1	CASSLRPLQGAFEAFF	TGCGCCAGCAGCTTGCGTCCGCTCCAGGGGGCATTCGAAGCTTTCTTT
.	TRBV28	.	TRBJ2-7	CASSLWSEPYEQYF	TGTGCCAGCAGTTTATGGTCAGAACCCTACGAGCAGTACTTC
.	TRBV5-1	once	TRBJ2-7	CASSFDRYEQYF	TGCGCCAGCAGCTTCGACAGGTACGAGCAGTACTTC
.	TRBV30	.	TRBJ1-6	CAWSGGVWDNSPLHF	TGTGCCTGGAGTGGGGGGGTCTGGGATAATTCACCCCTCCACTTT
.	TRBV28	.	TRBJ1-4	CACSFSGLRGDDEKLFF	TGTGCCTGCAGTTTTTCCGGTTTAAGAGGGGACGATGAAAAACTGTTTTTT
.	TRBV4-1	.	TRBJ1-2	CASSQEAGPYGYTF	TGCGCCAGCAGCCAAGAAGCAGGGCCCTATGGCTACACCTTC
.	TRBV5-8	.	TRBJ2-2	CASSLGVQGTGELFF	TGTGCCAGCAGCTTGGGGGTACAGGGCACCGGGGAGCTGTTTTTT
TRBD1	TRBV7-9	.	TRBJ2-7	CASSQEPGTGGWEQYF	TGTGCCAGCAGCCAGGAGCCCGGGACAGGGGGCTGGGAGCAGTACTTC
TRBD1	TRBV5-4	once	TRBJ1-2	CASSLGQGARGYTF	TGTGCCAGCAGCTTGGGACAGGGGGCGCGTGGCTACACCTTC
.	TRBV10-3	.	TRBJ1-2	CAISEGAIYGYTF	TGTGCCATCAGTGAGGGGGCGATCTATGGCTACACCTTC
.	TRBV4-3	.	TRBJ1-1	CASSQAGAATEAFF	TGCGCCAGCAGCCAAGCAGGGGCTGCCACTGAAGCTTTCTTT
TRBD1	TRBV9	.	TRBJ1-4	CASSSGQGYEKLFF	TGTGCCAGCAGCTCGGGACAGGGGTATGAAAAACTGTTTTTT
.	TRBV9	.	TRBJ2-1	CASSKLGLPFYNEQFF	TGTGCCAGCAGCAAACTAGGTCTCCCCTTTTACAATGAGCAGTTCTTC
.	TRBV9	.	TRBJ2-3	CASSLTGDTQYF	TGTGCCAGCAGCCTCACGGGGGATACGCAGTATTTT
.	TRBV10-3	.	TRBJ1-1	CAISGQLEAFF	TGTGCCATCAGTGGGCAGCTTGAAGCTTTCTTT
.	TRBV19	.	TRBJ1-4	CAPECGEKLFF	TGTGCCCCTGAATGCGGCGAAAAACTGTTTTTT
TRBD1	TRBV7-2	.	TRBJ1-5	CASSFRDSPNQPQHF	TGTGCCAGCAGCTTTCGGGACAGCCCCAATCAGCCCCAGCATTTT
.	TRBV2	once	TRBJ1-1	CASSEPGNTEAFF	TGTGCCAGCAGCGAACCAGGGAACACTGAAGCTTTCTTT
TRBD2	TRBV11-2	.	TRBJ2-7	CASSLVAGARSEQYF	TGTGCCAGCAGCTTAGTAGCGGGAGCGCGTTCCGAGCAGTACTTC